This T cell receptor beta chain was obtained from a study of shared clonotypes between healthy human individuals (dated by TCRdb to about 2020). Turning to the overall study: The cohort comprised a couple of women and a few men aged 18 to 49 years. Per donor, three plates each were used for CD4 naive and CD4 memory, two for CD8 naive, and one for CD8 memory. To estimate repertoire size and how much clonotypes are shared between individuals, the study performed deep sequencing of blood TCR repertoires from about five healthy adults. Different laboratories and diverse techniques were used to prepare libraries and sequence TCR repertoires, to increase sequencing depth and limit assay-specific biases. Per donor, leukapheresis produced somewhere between about 0.85 and 8.9 billion PBMCs. Paper-wide results and their limitations: Clonotypes shared by all four sorted-subset donors showed higher generation probabilities than non-shared clonotypes. Pairwise subsampling led to the expectation that sequencing depth would affect the degree of clonotype sharing among donors. Sampling was restricted to blood, and TCR repertoires in tissue are likely to differ from TCR repertoires in blood. Because the study included a small number of donors, the genetic and exposure-history diversity represented was limited. Estimated clonotype richness was generally larger for naive than for memory subsets. When a handful of donors were compared, the shared fraction of clonotypes was approximately 5% for naive CD4, around 3.5% for naive CD8, about 2.4% for memory CD4, and around 0.37% for memory CD8. Even with the large sequencing depth, rarefaction of the sorted-subset datasets indicated that sequencing was incomplete.

Trimming costs V 5 bases and J 8 bases, and their ends lie 10 bases apart. Via the germline V gene, CDR1 is KGHSH and CDR2 LQKENI. From cysteine to phenylalanine, the CDR3 is 13 amino acids long. The read is trimmed to its CDR3 DNA, 39 bases read in frame from base 1. Concerning this clone: This receptor's antigen is unknown. No base quality values were provided; no much bigger clone lies one nucleotide off.

Healthy HIV-negative adults with no recently reported acute infections or vaccinations were included as donors. Every donor was a Caucasian adult living in Nashville, Tennessee, USA. CD4+ T cells were enriched by magnetic negative selection; naive cells were then positively selected on CD45RA, and the negative fraction formed the memory subset. Blood was obtained by leukapheresis, after which PBMCs were separated by Ficoll-Histopaque density gradient centrifugation and cryopreserved in liquid nitrogen vapor phase. Analytical flow cytometry was used to check the purity and quantity of every magnetically sorted T cell population. Each sorted fraction had its genomic DNA isolated and then quantified by UV absorbance on a Nanodrop 2000c. TCR CDR3 regions were amplified from genomic DNA by multiplex PCR using the deep immunoSEQ assay. Extracted genomic DNA from each cell subset was spread evenly across all wells of several immunoSEQ 96-well plates, with each plate serving as a replicate. Each replicate PCR for sorted subsets received about 180 ng genomic DNA, equal to around 32,000 T cell genomes. Purified libraries were quantified with a Qubit 3.0 fluorometer, sized on a Bioanalyzer 2100, and re-quantified with the KAPA Library Quantification kit. Every immunoSEQ 96-well plate was sequenced on a dedicated single-read 150-cycle Illumina NextSeq 550 flow cell. On the study's bioinformatics: Because only junctional sequences without quality scores were contained in the immunoSEQ output, filtering matching that applied to full-length reads could not be performed. Sequences were annotated with PyIR, a Python wrapper for IgBLAST v1.9, and V/J genes and CDR3 were assigned using IMGT germline references. Reads were filtered out if the reads had weak V/J assignments (E-value above 1e-6), no CDR3, stop codons, out-of-frame junctions, or ambiguous translated residues. V3J clonotypes were defined as sequences sharing an identical inferred V gene, J gene, and CDR3 amino acid sequence. Percentage overlap between repertoires was computed as shared unique clonotypes divided by the size of the smaller repertoire. Repertoire richness was assessed with RTK rarefaction, the Chao1 estimator, and Recon v2.1 estimates of unobserved clonotypes. OLGA was used to compute generation probabilities for all TCRbeta clonotypes that the gDNA method yielded from four donors. TCRdb provides this immuneACCESS table in a form limited to in-frame rearrangements. Some clones are lacking; in checked studies, under half of them reflect an unresolved V gene, and why the rest are absent is not known. V, J and clone size derive from that table, while D and trimming were established from the DNA sequence. Here the sample has 2 million or so clones; 85% to 95% occur a single time. The ten top clones hold 0.13% of the sample.

The sequence was collected from a man aged 18-30 years in good health. The sample consisted of naive CD4+ T cells sorted from blood. The sample's cell subset or site label, decoded: CD45RA+ positively selected. The chain employs TRBV18 and TRBJ1-6; the D segment cannot be called with confidence. The DNA sequence is given as TGTGCCAGCTCAGGGGAGGTCGATTCACCCCTCCACTTT. It translates to CASSGEVDSPLHF.